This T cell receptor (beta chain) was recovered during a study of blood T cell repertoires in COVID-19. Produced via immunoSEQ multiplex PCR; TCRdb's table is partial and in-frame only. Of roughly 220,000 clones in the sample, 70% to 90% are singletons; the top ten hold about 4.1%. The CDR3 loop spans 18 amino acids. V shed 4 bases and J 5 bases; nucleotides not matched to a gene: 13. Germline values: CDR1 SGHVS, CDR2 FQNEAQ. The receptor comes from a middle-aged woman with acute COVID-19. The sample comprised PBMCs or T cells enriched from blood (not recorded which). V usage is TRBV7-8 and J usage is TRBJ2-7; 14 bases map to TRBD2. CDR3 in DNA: TGTGCCAGCAGCTGGGGACTAGCGGGAGCTACCACGTTAAACGAGCAGTACTTC. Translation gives CASSWGLAGATTLNEQYF.